This TCR beta chain was sequenced during a study of shared clonotypes between healthy human individuals. About the study: Contributing individuals were two females and three males aged 18 to 49. Findings and limits, study-wide: The expectation was that sequencing depth would affect clonotype sharing among donors.

A word on this clone: Antigen unknown.

As processed by the authors: As immunoSEQ supplied junction-only sequences (without quality scores), filtering differed. Only in-frame clones appear in the TCRdb table, and some are missing; sequencing was by immunoSEQ multiplex PCR. V and J calls and clone size are given by that table; D and trimming were obtained from the DNA. The data contain roughly 770,000 clones, around 96% of them seen just once; the ten biggest clones take up about 0.25%. V was pared by 2 bases and J by 8 bases, with 10 bases between. Germline CDR1 is SNHLY and CDR2 is FYNNEI. This CDR3 contains 13 residues. CD45RO-negative, CCR7-selected cells formed the naive CD8 fraction, which excluded terminally differentiated effector memory CD45RA+ cells.

The origin of this receptor is a man under 40 in good health. The chain employs TRBV2 and TRBJ2-1; D might be TRBD1 or TRBD2, each matching 6 bases. The sequenced sample was naive CD8+ T cells sorted from blood. The CDR3, as DNA: TGTGCCAGCAGTGAAAGGGGGGCCCATGAGCAGTTCTTC. Translating it yields CASSERGAHEQFF.